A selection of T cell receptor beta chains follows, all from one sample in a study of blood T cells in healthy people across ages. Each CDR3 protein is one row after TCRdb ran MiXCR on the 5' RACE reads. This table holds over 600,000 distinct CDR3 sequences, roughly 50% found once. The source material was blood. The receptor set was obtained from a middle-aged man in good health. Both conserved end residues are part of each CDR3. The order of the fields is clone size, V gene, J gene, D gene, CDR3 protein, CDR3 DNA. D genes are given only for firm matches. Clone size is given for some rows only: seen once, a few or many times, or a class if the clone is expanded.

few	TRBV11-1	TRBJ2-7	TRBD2	CASSLGSGNYEQYF	TGTGCCAGCAGCTTGGGTAGCGGGAACTACGAGCAGTACTTC
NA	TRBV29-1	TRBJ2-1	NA	CSVDLSGTYNEQFF	TGCAGCGTTGATTTAAGCGGAACCTACAATGAGCAGTTCTTC
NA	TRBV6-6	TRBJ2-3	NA	CASSSGSGADTQYF	TGTGCCAGCAGTTCGGGTAGCGGTGCGGATACGCAGTATTTT
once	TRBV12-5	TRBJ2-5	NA	CASGFKGLPYQETQYF	TGTGCTAGTGGTTTCAAGGGCCTCCCCTACCAAGAGACCCAGTACTTC
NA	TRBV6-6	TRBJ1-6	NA	CASSLSEVWDSPLHF	TGTGCCAGCAGTCTATCGGAAGTTTGGGATTCACCCCTCCACTTT
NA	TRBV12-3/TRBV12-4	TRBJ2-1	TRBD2	CASSPTSGINEQFF	TGTGCCAGCAGCCCCACTAGCGGGATTAATGAGCAGTTCTTC
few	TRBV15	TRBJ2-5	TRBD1	CATSRGEGQGSRETQYF	TGTGCCACCAGCAGAGGAGAGGGACAGGGGTCCAGAGAGACCCAGTACTTC
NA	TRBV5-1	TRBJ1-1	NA	CASSSGRGRRVTEAFF	TGCGCCAGCAGCTCAGGCAGAGGACGGAGGGTCACTGAAGCTTTCTTT
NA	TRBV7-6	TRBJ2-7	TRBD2	CASSHETSASSYEQYF	TGTGCCAGCAGTCACGAGACTAGCGCTAGTTCCTACGAGCAGTACTTC
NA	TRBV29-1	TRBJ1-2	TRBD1	CSVADRGDYYGYTF	TGCAGCGTGGCGGACAGGGGGGACTACTATGGCTACACCTTC
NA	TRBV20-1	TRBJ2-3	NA	CSSLGRSTDTQYF	TGCAGTTCATTAGGGAGGAGCACAGATACGCAGTATTTT
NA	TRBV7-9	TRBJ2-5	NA	CASSPGASATETQYF	TGTGCCAGCAGCCCGGGCGCTAGTGCTACAGAGACCCAGTACTTC
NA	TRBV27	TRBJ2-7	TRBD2	CASSFTSGRTEQYF	TGTGCCAGCAGTTTTACTAGCGGGAGAACCGAGCAGTACTTC
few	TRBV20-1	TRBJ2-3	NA	CSARRKEDTQYF	TGCAGTGCTAGAAGAAAAGAGGATACGCAGTATTTT
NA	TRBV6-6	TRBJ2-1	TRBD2	CASSGKAGGYTNEQFF	TGTGCCAGCAGTGGTAAAGCGGGGGGGTATACGAATGAGCAGTTCTTC
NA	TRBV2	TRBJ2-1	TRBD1	CASSEDRGFNEQFF	TGTGCCAGCAGTGAGGACAGGGGTTTCAATGAGCAGTTCTTC
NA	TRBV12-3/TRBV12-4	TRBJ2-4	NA	CASSLGGNLAKNIQYF	TGTGCCAGCAGTCTAGGGGGAAATCTAGCCAAAAACATTCAGTACTTC
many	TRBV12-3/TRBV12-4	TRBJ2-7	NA	CASSLSHYEQYF	TGTGCCAGCAGTTTGAGTCACTACGAGCAGTACTTC
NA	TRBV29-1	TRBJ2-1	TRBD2	CSVVELASYNEQFF	TGCAGCGTTGTAGAACTAGCGTCCTACAATGAGCAGTTCTTC
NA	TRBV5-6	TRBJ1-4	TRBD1	CASSSSRGSEKLFF	TGTGCCAGCAGCTCATCCAGGGGGAGTGAAAAACTGTTTTTT
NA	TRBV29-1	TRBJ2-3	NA	CGLRNYSTDTQYF	TGCGGACTCCGGAATTATAGCACAGATACGCAGTATTTT
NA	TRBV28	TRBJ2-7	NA	CASEVTEQYF	TGTGCCAGCGAAGTGACGGAGCAGTACTTC
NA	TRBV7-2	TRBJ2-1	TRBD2	CASSPGLSGREEQFF	TGTGCCAGCAGCCCCGGCCTCAGCGGGAGGGAGGAACAGTTCTTC
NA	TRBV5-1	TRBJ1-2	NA	CASSLDLVTLNYGYTF	TGCGCCAGCAGCTTGGATCTTGTGACACTAAACTATGGCTACACCTTC
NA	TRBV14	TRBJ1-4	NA	CASSHLRGSNEKLFF	TGTGCCAGCAGCCACCTTAGGGGCTCAAACGAAAAACTGTTTTTT
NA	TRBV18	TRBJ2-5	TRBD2	CASSPRGRQSGRETQYF	TGTGCCAGCTCACCCCGAGGCCGGCAAAGCGGGAGAGAGACCCAGTACTTC
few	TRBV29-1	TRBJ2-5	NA	CSVDFGGEGKQYF	TGCAGCGTTGATTTCGGGGGCGAGGGCAAGCAGTACTTC
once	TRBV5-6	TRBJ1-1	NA	CASSLLPPDRNTEAFF	TGTGCCAGCAGCTTGTTGCCTCCGGACAGGAACACTGAAGCTTTCTTT
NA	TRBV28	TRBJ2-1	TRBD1	CASTVPDRAYDEQFF	TGTGCCAGCACCGTGCCGGACAGGGCTTACGATGAGCAGTTCTTC
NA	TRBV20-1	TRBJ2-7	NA	CSARDGRSSYEQYF	TGCAGTGCTAGAGATGGACGCAGCTCCTACGAGCAGTACTTC
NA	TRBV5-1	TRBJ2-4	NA	CASSLVGGANIQYF	TGCGCCAGCAGCTTGGTGGGAGGAGCGAACATTCAGTACTTC
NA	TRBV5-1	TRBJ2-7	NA	CASSLEGLRDKAYEQYF	TGCGCCAGCAGCTTGGAAGGTCTACGGGACAAAGCCTACGAGCAGTACTTC
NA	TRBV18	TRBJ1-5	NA	CASSLFRDGAPTSNQPQHF	TGTGCCAGCTCACTATTCCGCGACGGGGCGCCCACCAGCAATCAGCCCCAGCATTTT
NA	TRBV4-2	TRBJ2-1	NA	CASSQATTSTEQFF	TGTGCCAGCAGCCAAGCCACCACTAGTACTGAGCAGTTCTTC
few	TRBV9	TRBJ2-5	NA	CASSVYGVGEETQYF	TGTGCCAGCAGCGTCTACGGGGTAGGGGAAGAGACCCAGTACTTC
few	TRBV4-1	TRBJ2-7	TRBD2	CASSHPPAGLVTYEQYF	TGCGCCAGCAGCCATCCTCCAGCGGGACTAGTAACCTACGAGCAGTACTTC
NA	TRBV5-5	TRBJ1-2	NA	CASSPRPESTYGYTF	TGTGCCAGCAGCCCCCGCCCCGAGTCTACCTATGGCTACACCTTC
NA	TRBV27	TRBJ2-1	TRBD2	CASSPTSSGGALILYNEQFF	TGTGCCAGCAGTCCGACCTCTAGCGGGGGGGCTCTTATTCTGTACAATGAGCAGTTCTTC
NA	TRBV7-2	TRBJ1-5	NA	CASSLGVPYSNQPQHF	TGTGCCAGCAGCTTAGGAGTACCTTATAGCAATCAGCCCCAGCATTTT
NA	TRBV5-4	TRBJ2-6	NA	CASSLDTDSGANVLTF	TGTGCCAGCAGCCTTGACACCGACTCTGGGGCCAACGTCCTGACTTTC
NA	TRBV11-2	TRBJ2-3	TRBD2	CASSLLIAGVTGDTQYF	TGTGCCAGCAGCTTGCTAATAGCGGGGGTTACAGGGGATACGCAGTATTTT
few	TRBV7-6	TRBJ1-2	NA	CASSFDPIENYGYTF	TGTGCCAGCAGCTTTGACCCGATTGAAAACTATGGCTACACCTTC
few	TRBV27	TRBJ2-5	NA	CASSIILDGWETQYF	TGTGCCAGCAGTATTATATTAGACGGATGGGAGACCCAGTACTTC
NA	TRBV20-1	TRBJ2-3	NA	CSAWTGTTTDTQYF	TGCAGTGCATGGACCGGGACCACCACAGATACGCAGTATTTT
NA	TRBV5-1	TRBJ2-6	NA	CASSLEEVSGANVLTF	TGCGCCAGCAGCTTGGAGGAGGTTTCTGGGGCCAACGTCCTGACTTTC
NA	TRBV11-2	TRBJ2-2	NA	CASTLGGGDTGELFF	TGTGCCAGCACCTTAGGCGGGGGCGATACCGGGGAGCTGTTTTTT